Below are 27 T cell receptor beta chains sequenced from a single sample in a study of cytomegalovirus exposure and HLA in healthy donors (dated by TCRdb to the late 2010s). Libraries were built with the immunoSEQ multiplex PCR assay. For the multiplex PCR, a mixture combining 60 forward primers for TCR Vbeta segments and 13 reverse primers for TCR Jbeta segments was used. In TCRdb, the immuneACCESS table is reduced to in-frame sequences with V and J assigned. These tables do not hold every clone; where another copy was compared, an unresolved V gene accounts for under half, and the others remain unexplained. This sample is represented by 150,000 to 200,000 clones; more than 60% of them were singletons. The ten top clones hold under 3% of the sample. Sample: PBMCs. These receptors were obtained from a human donor in good health.

The chain links TRBV9 to TRBJ1-3; TRBD1 might be the D (5 bases). CDR1 and CDR2 from the germline V gene are SGDLS and YYNGEE. This CDR3 has 16 amino acids. V was clipped by 2 bases and J by 3 bases, with 15 bases between them. The CDR3 reads CASSVLGRVSGNTIYF. CDR3 in DNA: TGTGCCAGCAGCGTTCTTGGCAGGGTTAGTGGAAACACCATATATTTT.

The rearrangement joins TRBV6-4 to TRBJ2-1, with TRBD2 identical over 10 bases. With 4 bases clipped from V and 4 bases from J, the junction kept 7 bases outside the gene matches. There are 16 residues in the CDR3. Germline CDR1 reads MRHNA; CDR2 reads SNTAGT. DNA for the CDR3: TGTGCCAGCAGTGGCCAGCGGGGGGGCCAGTACAATGAGCAGTTCTTC. Amino acids: CASSGQRGGQYNEQFF.

In this sample, this clone turned up a few times. The chain carries TRBV6-4 and TRBJ2-1; TRBD1 is a possible D gene (6 bases). The germline gives CDR1 MRHNA, CDR2 SNTAGT. V was cut by 4 bases and J by 9 bases, with 19 bases left in between. This CDR3 comprises 15 residues. The CDR3 region is CASSVLGTIIGEQFF. For the CDR3, the DNA is TGTGCCAGCAGTGTCTTGGGGACAATTATCGGTGAGCAGTTCTTC.

The chain uses TRBV11-1 and TRBJ2-2, with 10 positions matching TRBD1. This CDR3 is 15 amino acids long. The ends lost 5 bases at V and 6 bases at J; junction bases unmatched: 6. Germline values: CDR1 SGHAT, CDR2 FQDESV (reference sequence). The CDR3 is CASSHPGQGSGELFF. The CDR3 coding sequence is TGTGCCAGCAGCCACCCGGGACAGGGGTCCGGGGAGCTGTTTTTT.

The chain uses TRBV4-1 and TRBJ2-2; no clear D. The V end was cut by 1 base, the J end by 7 bases, with 10 bases between. In germline, CDR1 is MGHRA, CDR2 YSYEKL. The CDR3 runs 14 residues. CDR3 in DNA: TGCGCCAGCAGCCAAGCTCCCCTTATCGGGGAGCTGTTTTTT. The encoded protein is CASSQAPLIGELFF.

As concerns this clone: Other DNA sequences in this sample translate to the same CDR3. This sequence joins TRBV5-1 and TRBJ1-1, with D maybe TRBD1 (5 bases). The CDR3 runs to 13 residues. V was cut by 6 bases and J by 4 bases, with 13 bases left in between. In germline, CDR1 is SGHRS, CDR2 YFSETQ. This CDR3 reads CASKPQGSTEAFF. In nucleotides, the CDR3 is TGCGCCAGCAAACCCCAGGGTAGCACTGAAGCTTTCTTT.

The chain couples TRBV7-9 to TRBJ2-2; 10 bases map to TRBD1. CDR1 SEHNR and CDR2 FQNEAQ come from the germline V gene (reference sequence). J lost 3 bases, V lost 6 bases, and 4 bases had no gene match. The CDR3 is 15 residues long. The chain's CDR3 is CASRPGQGYTGELFF. The CDR3 DNA reads TGTGCCAGCAGGCCGGGACAGGGGTACACCGGGGAGCTGTTTTTT.

The rearrangement uses TRBV27 and TRBJ2-5; maybe TRBD1 (6 bases). Near its end, the DNA agrees better with TRBJ2-7, so the J call may be wrong. This CDR3 has 11 residues. Germline V gene sequence: CDR1 MNHEY, CDR2 SMNVEV (reference sequence). The CDR3 nucleotides read TGTGCCAGCGGGACACTCTACGAGCAGTACTTC. Translating it yields CASGTLYEQYF.

The rearrangement uses TRBV4-1 and TRBJ2-7, with D maybe TRBD1 (5 bases). The CDR3 runs to 14 residues. Germline assignment: CDR1 MGHRA and CDR2 YSYEKL. Trimming took 4 bases from V and 3 from J, leaving 13 bases between them. CDR3 nucleotide sequence: TGCGCCAGCAGCCGCCTTGGACAAGGCTACGAGCAGTACTTC. Translated: CASSRLGQGYEQYF.

V and J are TRBV20-1 and TRBJ2-1; a weak D match, TRBD2 (6 bases). The CDR3 consists of 11 residues. Germline CDR1 and CDR2: DFQATT and SNEGSKA (reference sequence). Trimming shortened V by 0 bases and J by 9 bases, and 6 bases separated the two germline ends. The CDR3 sequence: CSARETSEQFF. DNA of the CDR3: TGCAGTGCTAGAGAGACTAGTGAGCAGTTCTTC.

The chain is built from TRBV19 and TRBJ1-3; weak D call: TRBD1 (6 bases). The CDR3 sequence is 16 residues long. V lost 3 bases to trimming and J lost 0 bases, with 12 bases between them. Germline CDR1 LNHDA, CDR2 SQIVND (reference sequence). The CDR3 region has the DNA TGTGCCAGTAGTATCAGTACAGGGAACTCTGGAAACACCATATATTTT. It specifies CASSISTGNSGNTIYF.

This clone was seen only a few times. J is TRBJ2-3 and V is TRBV7-9; 8 bases fit TRBD2. The CDR3 is made up of 15 amino acids. Germline V lookup: CDR1 SEHNR, CDR2 FQNEAQ (reference sequence). V lost 5 bases and J lost 3; bases outside the gene matches: 7. The CDR3 DNA reads TGTGCCAGCAGCCCCACGGGGGGGCCGACAGATACGCAGTATTTT. It translates to CASSPTGGPTDTQYF. The full variable domain, with the rest looked up from reference TRBV7-9 and TRBJ2-3, is DTGVSQNPRHKITKRGQNVTFRCDPISEHNRLYWYRQTLGQGPEFLTYFQNEAQLEKSRLLSDRFSAERPKGSFSTLEIQRTEQGDSAMYLCASSPTGGPTDTQYFGPGTRLTVL.

The chain links TRBV2 to TRBJ1-3, with 7 nucleotides matching TRBD1. The ends lost 5 bases at V and 3 bases at J; junction bases unmatched: 4. Germline values: CDR1 SNHLY, CDR2 FYNNEI. CDR3 length: 14 residues. The CDR3 DNA sequence: TGTGCCAGCAGTCAACAGGGGTTTGGAAACACCATATATTTT. Encoded protein: CASSQQGFGNTIYF.

This clone has more than one count but fewer than ten. V usage is TRBV28 and J usage is TRBJ1-3; maybe TRBD1 (5 bases). Germline loops: CDR1 MDHEN, CDR2 SYDVKM. V was shortened by 3 bases and J by 3 bases, with 15 bases between the two germline ends. CDR3 length equals 16 residues. CDR3 in amino acids: CASSLGEALGGNTIYF. Written as DNA, the CDR3 is TGTGCCAGCAGTTTGGGGGAGGCACTCGGTGGAAACACCATATATTTT.

The J gene is TRBJ2-5, the V gene TRBV6-5; 7 bases fit TRBD1. The end of the DNA fits TRBJ2-7 better, so the J call may be wrong. The V gene's germline CDR1 is MNHEY and CDR2 SVGAGI. This CDR3 is built from 15 residues. CDR3 DNA sequence: TGTGCCAGCAGTTACGGTACAGGGGACACCTACGAGCAGTACTTC. Translated, it gives CASSYGTGDTYEQYF.

This clone was observed a few times. The chain uses TRBV4-1 and TRBJ2-1; D might be TRBD2 (5 bases). CDR3 length: 18 amino acids. Germline loops: CDR1 MGHRA, CDR2 YSYEKL. Trimming removed 2 bases from V and 5 bases from J, with 22 bases in between. The CDR3 DNA sequence: TGCGCCAGCAGCCAACCCCGCGGGCAGTATTTGAGTGACAATGAGCAGTTCTTC. It translates to CASSQPRGQYLSDNEQFF.

This clone showed up just a few times. The same CDR3 arises from other DNA sequences in this sample as well. The V gene is TRBV27, the J gene TRBJ1-1; the D gene is possibly TRBD1 (6 bases). V lost 5 bases, J lost 0 bases, and 10 bases lay in between. Per germline, CDR1 MNHEY and CDR2 SMNVEV (reference sequence). The CDR3 runs 14 residues. CDR3: CASSLQGLNTEAFF. In DNA, the CDR3 is TGTGCCAGCAGTCTACAGGGCCTGAACACTGAAGCTTTCTTT.

The rearrangement uses TRBV4-1 and TRBJ1-5; D possibly corresponds to TRBD1 (6 bases). Germline V gene sequence: CDR1 MGHRA, CDR2 YSYEKL. The V gene lost 5 bases and the J gene lost 10 bases, with 18 bases spanning the gap. The length of the CDR3 is 14 residues. In nucleotides, the CDR3 is TGCGCCAGCAGCGCGGGGGCCGGGGGAATTCCCCAGCATTTT. This sequence encodes CASSAGAGGIPQHF.

This clone was observed at least ten times. The chain is built from TRBV7-2 and TRBJ1-3, with D possibly being TRBD1 (5 bases). The V end was cut by 5 bases, the J end by 4 bases, with 9 bases between. The CDR3 has 13 residues. Looked up from germline, CDR1 is SGHTA and CDR2 is FQGNSA. In DNA form, the CDR3 reads TGTGCCAGCAGCCAGGGATCCGGAAACACCATATATTTT. Encoded protein: CASSQGSGNTIYF.

The chain couples TRBV5-1 to TRBJ2-7, with 13 nucleotides matching TRBD2. CDR1 SGHRS and CDR2 YFSETQ come from the germline V gene. J was trimmed by 0 bases and V by 4 bases; bases with no gene match: 16. This CDR3 has 20 amino acids. CDR3 nucleotide sequence: TGCGCCAGCAGCCCCCGGGACAGCGGGACTAGCGGGGCTAGCTCCTACGAGCAGTACTTC. This gives the protein CASSPRDSGTSGASSYEQYF.

This clone was detected a few times. The chain combines TRBV6-6 with TRBJ2-5; perhaps TRBD2 as D (6 bases). In germline, CDR1 is MNHNY, CDR2 SVGAGI (reference sequence). CDR3 size: 14 residues. V shed 4 bases and J shed 4 bases, with 13 bases lying between them. DNA of the CDR3: TGTGCCAGCAGTTCCGGCGGGGAAATAGAGACCCAGTACTTC. As protein: CASSSGGEIETQYF.

This chain connects TRBV5-1 to TRBJ1-2; D is perhaps TRBD1 (6 bases). V dropped 3 bases and J dropped 4 bases, with 13 bases sitting between them. Germline assignment: CDR1 SGHRS and CDR2 YFSETQ. The CDR3 has 14 residues. The CDR3 protein is CASSSRGGAYGYTF. CDR3 DNA sequence: TGCGCCAGCAGCTCTCGGGGGGGGGCCTATGGCTACACCTTC.

This chain connects TRBV5-1 to TRBJ2-7, with 11 bases lining up with TRBD2. The length of the CDR3 is 17 residues. V shed 0 bases, J shed 0 bases, and the junction held 5 bases outside the gene matches. Looked up from germline, CDR1 is SGHRS and CDR2 is YFSETQ. The CDR3 protein is CASSLVLAGGPSYEQYF. The CDR3 coding sequence is TGCGCCAGCAGCTTGGTCCTAGCGGGGGGCCCCTCCTACGAGCAGTACTTC.

The CDR3, as DNA: TGTGCCAGCAGCCCCGCCAAGGGAGAAGGACCGGAGGAAAAACTGTTTTTT. It codes for CASSPAKGEGPEEKLFF. This chain joins TRBV4-2 and TRBJ1-4; D is unresolved. The CDR3 consists of 17 residues. Germline CDR1 and CDR2: LGHNA and YNFKEQ. V was pared by 4 bases and J by 8 bases, with 23 bases between.

This clone was observed a few times. The chain recombines TRBV12-5 with TRBJ2-2; 11 nucleotides agree with TRBD2. V was pared by 7 bases and J by 7 bases, with 8 bases of the junction left unmatched. The CDR3 is 15 residues long. The germline V gene has CDR1 LGHNT and CDR2 FRNRAP. As DNA, the CDR3 is TGTGCTAGTGCCTATAGCGGGGGGGCCGTCGGGGAGCTGTTTTTT. Translated: CASAYSGGAVGELFF.

The chain employs TRBV6-5 and TRBJ2-5, with 9 bases identical to TRBD2. The CDR3 runs 15 residues. Unmatched junction bases numbered 4, after V lost 0 bases and J lost 5 bases. Germline-derived CDR1 and CDR2 are MNHEY and SVGAGI. The CDR3 DNA reads TGTGCCAGCAGTTACTCTGCGGGGGGGCTGGAGACCCAGTACTTC. Encoded protein: CASSYSAGGLETQYF.

The rearrangement uses TRBV6-1 and TRBJ1-6, with 8 nucleotides matching TRBD1. The CDR3 is 14 residues long. V shed 6 bases and J 9 bases; nucleotides not matched to a gene: 7. CDR1 is MNHNS, CDR2 SASEGT, per germline. The CDR3 here is CASSSDRDGSPLHF. The CDR3 DNA reads as TGTGCCAGCAGCTCGGACAGGGACGGTTCACCCCTCCACTTT.